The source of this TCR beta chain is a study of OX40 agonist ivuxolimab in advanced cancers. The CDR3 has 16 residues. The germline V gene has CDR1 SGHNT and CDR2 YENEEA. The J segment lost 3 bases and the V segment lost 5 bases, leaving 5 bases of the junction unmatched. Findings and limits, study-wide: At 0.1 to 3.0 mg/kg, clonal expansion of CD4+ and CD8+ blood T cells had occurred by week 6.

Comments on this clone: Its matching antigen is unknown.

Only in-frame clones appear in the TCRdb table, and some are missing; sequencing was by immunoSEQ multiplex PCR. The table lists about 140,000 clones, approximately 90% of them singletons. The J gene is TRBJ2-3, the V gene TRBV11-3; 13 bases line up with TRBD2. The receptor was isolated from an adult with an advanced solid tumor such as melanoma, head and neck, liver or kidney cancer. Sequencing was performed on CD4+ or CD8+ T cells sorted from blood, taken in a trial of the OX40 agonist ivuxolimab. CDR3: CASSRGTSGATDTQYF. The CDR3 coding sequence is TGTGCCAGCAGCCGCGGGACTAGCGGGGCAACAGATACGCAGTATTTT.